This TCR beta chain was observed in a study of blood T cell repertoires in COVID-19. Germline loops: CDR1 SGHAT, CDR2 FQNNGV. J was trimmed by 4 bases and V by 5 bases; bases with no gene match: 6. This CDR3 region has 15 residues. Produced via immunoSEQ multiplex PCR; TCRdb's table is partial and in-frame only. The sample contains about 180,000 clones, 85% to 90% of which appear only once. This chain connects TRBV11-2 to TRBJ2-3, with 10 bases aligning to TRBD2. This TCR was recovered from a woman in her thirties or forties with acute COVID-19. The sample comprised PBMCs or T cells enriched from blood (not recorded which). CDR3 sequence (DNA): TGTGCCAGCAGCCGGGGACTAGCGACCCCAGATACGCAGTATTTT. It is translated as CASSRGLATPDTQYF.